This T cell receptor beta chain was retrieved from a study of blood T cells in healthy people across ages. Study observations and caveats: Researchers report that TCR beta diversity correlated strongly with naive T cell percentage. Investigators viewed diversity estimates from one million T cells as underestimates, the study reported.

CDR1 is DFQATT and CDR2 is SNEGSKA in the germline V gene (reference sequence). This CDR3 is built from 17 residues. V was pared by 3 bases and J by 4 bases, with 21 bases between. For the second PCR, which ran for roughly 7 to 11 cycles, a sample-barcoded 5' primer and a J-beta primer mix were used. Researchers report that a template-switch adaptor with 12 random nucleotides tagged each cDNA molecule. MiXCR, run by TCRdb on the 5' RACE reads, gives a single entry per CDR3 protein. The repertoire has more than 800,000 distinct CDR3 sequences, around 26% of them found once; the top ten carry around a sixth. Healthy Russian Caucasian donors spanned ages about 6 to 95 years. Concerning this clonotype itself: The target antigen is unknown.

The origin of this receptor is a woman older than 75 in good health. This sequence joins TRBV20-1 and TRBJ2-2; D gene uncertain. Sequencing used blood. In DNA, the CDR3 is TGCAGTGCTAGGCACCCTTTAGTCACGGCGCCCACCGGGGAGCTGTTTTTT. It yields the protein CSARHPLVTAPTGELFF.